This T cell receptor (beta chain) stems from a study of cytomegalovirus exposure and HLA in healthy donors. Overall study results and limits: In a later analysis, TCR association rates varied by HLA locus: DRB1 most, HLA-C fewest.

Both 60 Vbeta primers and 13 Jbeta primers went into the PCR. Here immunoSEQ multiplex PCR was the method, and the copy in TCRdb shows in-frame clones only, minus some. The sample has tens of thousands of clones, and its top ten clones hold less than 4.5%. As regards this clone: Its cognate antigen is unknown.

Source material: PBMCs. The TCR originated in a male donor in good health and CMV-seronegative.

The CDR3 is CASSKLPGQKNTEAFF. CDR3 nucleotides: TGTGCCAGTAGTAAGCTCCCAGGACAGAAGAACACTGAAGCTTTCTTT. The chain has TRBV19 and TRBJ1-1; possible D gene TRBD1, 6 bases. V lost 4 bases, J lost 1 base, and 16 bases lay in between. CDR1 and CDR2 from the germline V gene are LNHDA and SQIVND (reference sequence). This CDR3 region has 16 residues. The full variable domain, in which reference TRBV19 and TRBJ1-1 provide the parts outside the CDR3, is DGGITQSPKYLFRKEGQNVTLSCEQNLNHDAMYWYRQDPGQGLRLIYYSQIVNDFQKGDIAEGYSVSREKKESFPLTVTSAQKNPTAFYLCASSKLPGQKNTEAFFGQGTRLTVV.